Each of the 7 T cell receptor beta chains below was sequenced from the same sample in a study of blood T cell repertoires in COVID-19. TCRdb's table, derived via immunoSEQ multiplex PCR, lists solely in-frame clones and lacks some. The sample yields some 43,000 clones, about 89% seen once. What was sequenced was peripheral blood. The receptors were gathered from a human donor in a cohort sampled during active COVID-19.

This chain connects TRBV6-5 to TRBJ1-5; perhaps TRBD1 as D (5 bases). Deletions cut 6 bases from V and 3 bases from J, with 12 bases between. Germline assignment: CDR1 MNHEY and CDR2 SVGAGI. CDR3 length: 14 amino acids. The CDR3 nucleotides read TGTGCCAGCAGCCAGGCAGGGATCAATCAGCCCCAGCATTTT. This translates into CASSQAGINQPQHF.

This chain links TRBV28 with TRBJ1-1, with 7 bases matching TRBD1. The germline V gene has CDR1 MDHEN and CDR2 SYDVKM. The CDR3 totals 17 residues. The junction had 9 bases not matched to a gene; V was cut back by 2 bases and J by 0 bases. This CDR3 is CASSLPPTGALNTEAFF. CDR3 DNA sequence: TGTGCCAGCAGTTTACCCCCCACAGGGGCTTTGAACACTGAAGCTTTCTTT.

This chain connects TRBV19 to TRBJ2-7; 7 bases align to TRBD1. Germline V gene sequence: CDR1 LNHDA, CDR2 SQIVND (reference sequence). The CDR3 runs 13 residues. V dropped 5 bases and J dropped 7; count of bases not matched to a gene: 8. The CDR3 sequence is CASSWTGAGEQYF. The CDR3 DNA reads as TGTGCCAGTAGTTGGACAGGCGCCGGGGAGCAGTACTTC. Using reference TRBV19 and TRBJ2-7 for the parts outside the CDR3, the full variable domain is DGGITQSPKYLFRKEGQNVTLSCEQNLNHDAMYWYRQDPGQGLRLIYYSQIVNDFQKGDIAEGYSVSREKKESFPLTVTSAQKNPTAFYLCASSWTGAGEQYFGPGTRLTVT.

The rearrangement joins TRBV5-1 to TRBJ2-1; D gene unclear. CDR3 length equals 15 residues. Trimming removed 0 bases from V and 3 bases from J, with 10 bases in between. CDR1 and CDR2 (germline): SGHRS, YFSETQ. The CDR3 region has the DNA TGCGCCAGCAGCTTGGTCGGTACAGACTACAATGAGCAGTTCTTC. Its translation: CASSLVGTDYNEQFF.

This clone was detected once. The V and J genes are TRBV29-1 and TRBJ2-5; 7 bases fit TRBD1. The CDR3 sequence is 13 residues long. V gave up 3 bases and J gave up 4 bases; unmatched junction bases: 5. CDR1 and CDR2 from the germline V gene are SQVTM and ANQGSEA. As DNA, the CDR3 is TGCAGCGTTGAGGAAAACAGGGGAGAGACCCAGTACTTC. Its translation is CSVEENRGETQYF.

CDR3 sequence: CASSYRTGSDNEQFF. The CDR3, as DNA: TGTGCCAGCTCATACCGGACAGGGAGCGACAATGAGCAGTTCTTC. This sequence joins TRBV18 and TRBJ2-1, with TRBD1 identical over 8 bases. Germline assignment: CDR1 KGHSH and CDR2 LQKENI. The CDR3 loop spans 15 amino acids. J was trimmed by 5 bases and V by 5 bases; bases with no gene match: 8.

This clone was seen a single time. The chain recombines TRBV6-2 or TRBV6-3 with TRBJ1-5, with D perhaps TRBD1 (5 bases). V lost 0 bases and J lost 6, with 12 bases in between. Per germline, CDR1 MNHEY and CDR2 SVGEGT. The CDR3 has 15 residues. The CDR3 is CASSYSGRAVQPQHF. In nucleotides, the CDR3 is TGTGCCAGCAGTTACTCAGGCAGGGCGGTTCAGCCCCAGCATTTT.